What follows is one T cell receptor (beta chain) and its context. These data belong to a study of blood T cell repertoires in COVID-19. In the study overall: The origin of the acute and convalescent COVID-19 samples was the United States, Italy and Spain. From T cells, B-cell-depleted T cells, or PBMCs came the material, which was cDNA or gDNA.

In the authors' methods: Estimates of nucleated cell counts were drawn from the amplification of reference gene primers. Profiled with immunoSEQ multiplex PCR; TCRdb holds only in-frame clones, not every one. The D gene and trimming were derived from the DNA, and the V and J assignments and clone size from that table. Among about 120,000 clones listed, around 81% were seen once. The sequencing input was peripheral blood. The origin of this receptor is a man aged 30 to 45 with COVID-19, enrolled during active disease.

CDR3 DNA sequence: TGCGCCAGCAGCCAACTAGCGGGGGGGCCTTTCCGAGAGACCCAGTACTTC. It yields the protein CASSQLAGGPFRETQYF. The chain uses TRBV4-1 and TRBJ2-5; 12 bases fit TRBD2. With V trimmed by 2 bases and J by 4 bases, 8 bases remained unmatched. CDR1 is MGHRA, CDR2 YSYEKL, per germline. The CDR3 runs 17 residues.